These 17 T cell receptor beta chains were sequenced from one sample in a study of T cell responses to AZD1222 COVID-19 vaccine. The protocol was immunoSEQ multiplex PCR, while the TCRdb copy is restricted to in-frame clones and leaves out a portion. The data show 75,000 to 90,000 clones, roughly 90% seen once. Sample: peripheral blood, taken 28 days after the second AZD1222 dose. All receptors derive from an adult who received the AZD1222 COVID-19 vaccine.

CDR3 DNA sequence: TGTGCCCCATCCGGCTGGGGGCTAGCGTACCCCTACGAGCAGTACTTC. Residues: CAPSGWGLAYPYEQYF. The chain has TRBV27 and TRBJ2-7; D may correspond to TRBD1 or TRBD2 (6 bases each). Germline-derived CDR1 and CDR2 are MNHEY and SMNVEV (reference sequence). V lost 11 bases, J lost 2 bases, and 25 bases lay in between. The CDR3 loop spans 16 amino acids.

V usage is TRBV3-1 (or the pseudogene TRBV3-2) and J usage is TRBJ2-6; D is undetermined. V was clipped by 0 bases and J by 4 bases, with 13 bases between them. Germline assignment: CDR1 LGHDT and CDR2 YNNKEL (reference sequence). The CDR3 is 17 amino acids. CDR3 in DNA: TGTGCCAGCAGCCAAGATCGGCAGCTAGGAGGGGCCAACGTCCTGACTTTC. Residues: CASSQDRQLGGANVLTF.

CDR3 bases: TGCGCCAGCAGCCTAGCCAGGGGTAGAATGAACACTGAAGCTTTCTTT. Its translation: CASSLARGRMNTEAFF. V usage is TRBV5-1 and J usage is TRBJ1-1; D is possibly TRBD1 (6 bases). This CDR3 contains 16 residues. Germline values: CDR1 SGHRS, CDR2 YFSETQ. Trimming removed 4 bases from V and 0 bases from J, with 16 bases in between.

This rearrangement joins TRBV14 to TRBJ2-3; perhaps D is TRBD1 or TRBD2 (5 bases each). The CDR3 extends over 15 amino acids. V was trimmed by 2 bases and J by 2 bases, leaving 11 bases between them. Per the germline V gene, CDR1 is SGHDN and CDR2 is FVKESK. In DNA, the CDR3 is TGTGCCAGCAGCCAATTTCCGGGACCCACAGATACGCAGTATTTT. Protein product: CASSQFPGPTDTQYF.

The J gene is TRBJ2-1, the V gene TRBV30; D may be TRBD2 (5 bases). Germline lookup yields CDR1 GTSNPN and CDR2 SVGIG (reference sequence). The CDR3 extends over 12 amino acids. The V end lost 3 bases, the J end lost 4 bases, and 7 bases lay between the germline ends. The CDR3 DNA follows: TGTGCCTGGAGACGGGGATACAATGAGCAGTTCTTC. Translating it yields CAWRRGYNEQFF.

The count of this clone is one. This rearrangement joins TRBV29-1 to TRBJ1-1; TRBD1 might be the D (5 bases). The germline V gene has CDR1 SQVTM and CDR2 ANQGSEA. The germline V and J ends were trimmed by 7 bases and 0 bases, with 6 bases remaining between them. This CDR3 spans 11 amino acids. DNA for the CDR3: TGCAGCGCAGGGCTGAACACTGAAGCTTTCTTT. Amino acids: CSAGLNTEAFF.

The chain combines TRBV11-3 with TRBJ1-5; D ambiguous. V was trimmed by 5 bases and J by 6 bases, leaving 11 bases between them. This CDR3 has 13 residues. Germline loops: CDR1 SGHNT, CDR2 YENEEA. The CDR3 spells CASSPGRFQPQHF. The DNA of the CDR3 is TGTGCCAGCAGCCCAGGACGGTTTCAGCCCCAGCATTTT.

The rearrangement uses TRBV4-2 and TRBJ2-2, with 8 bases identical to TRBD1. Germline loops: CDR1 LGHNA, CDR2 YNFKEQ. The CDR3 spans 18 residues. J was trimmed by 1 base and V by 4 bases; bases with no gene match: 11. The CDR3 sequence: CASSPTGATSLNTGELFF. DNA of the CDR3: TGTGCCAGCAGCCCGACAGGGGCGACCTCCCTGAACACCGGGGAGCTGTTTTTT.

This chain links TRBV6-5 with TRBJ1-5, with D uncertain. The CDR3 covers 13 residues. V was cut by 5 bases and J by 0 bases, with 5 bases left in between. CDR1 and CDR2 (germline): MNHEY, SVGAGI. CDR3 loop: CASSQYSNQPQHF. CDR3 DNA: TGTGCCAGCAGTCAATATAGCAATCAGCCCCAGCATTTT.

The rearrangement uses TRBV7-2 and TRBJ2-3; 11 nucleotides match TRBD2. Germline V gene lookup returns CDR1 SGHTA and CDR2 FQGNSA. V lost 8 bases to trimming and J lost 6 bases; unmatched junction nucleotides: 4. CDR3 size: 13 residues. The CDR3 sequence: CASLLAGADTQYF. DNA for the CDR3: TGTGCCAGCCTACTAGCGGGAGCGGATACGCAGTATTTT. Full variable domain (remainder filled in from reference TRBV7-2 and TRBJ2-3): GAGVSQSPSNKVTEKGKDVELRCDPISGHTALYWYRQSLGQGLEFLIYFQGNSAPDKSGLPSDRFSAERTGGSVSTLTIQRTQQEDSAVYLCASLLAGADTQYFGPGTRLTVL.

This clone came up once. This rearrangement joins TRBV28 to TRBJ2-1; D is possibly TRBD2 (5 bases). V was pared by 6 bases and J by 0 bases, with 6 bases between. From germline, CDR1 is MDHEN and CDR2 SYDVKM. The CDR3 length is 13 residues. The CDR3 loop reads CASRGSSYNEQFF. In nucleotides, the CDR3 is TGTGCCAGCAGGGGGAGCTCCTACAATGAGCAGTTCTTC. Looking up the rest from reference TRBV28 and TRBJ2-1 gives the full variable domain: DVKVTQSSRYLVKRTGEKVFLECVQDMDHENMFWYRQDPGLGLRLIYFSYDVKMKEKGDIPEGYSVSREKKERFSLILESASTNQTSMYLCASRGSSYNEQFFGPGTRLTVL.

The chain links TRBV12-5 to TRBJ1-5; 7 positions agree with TRBD1. V was pared by 6 bases and J by 2 bases, with 4 bases of the junction left unmatched. In germline, CDR1 is LGHNT, CDR2 FRNRAP. This CDR3 spans 14 amino acids. The CDR3 DNA sequence: TGTGCTAGTGGCCTTACAGGGGGCAATCAGCCCCAGCATTTT. It translates to CASGLTGGNQPQHF.

The gene calls are TRBV5-4 and TRBJ2-1, with no clear D. The V end lost 5 bases, the J end lost 5 bases, and 5 bases lay between the germline ends. This CDR3 has 11 residues. Per germline, CDR1 SGHNT and CDR2 YYREEE (reference sequence). The chain's CDR3 is CASRSDNEQFF. The CDR3 nucleotides read TGTGCCAGCAGGTCTGACAATGAGCAGTTCTTC.

The J gene is TRBJ2-1, the V gene TRBV28, with 11 nucleotides matching TRBD2. This CDR3 contains 14 residues. V was clipped by 6 bases and J by 4 bases; unmatched bases: 2. The germline V gene has CDR1 MDHEN and CDR2 SYDVKM. The CDR3 bases are TGTGCCAGCAGGAGGACTAGCGGGTACAATGAGCAGTTCTTC. It codes for CASRRTSGYNEQFF.

This sequence joins TRBV20-1 and TRBJ1-1; D call uncertain. V lost 5 bases and J lost 8, with 9 bases in between. Germline V lookup: CDR1 DFQATT, CDR2 SNEGSKA (reference sequence). CDR3 length: 10 amino acids. The CDR3 nucleotides are TGCAGTGCTTACTCTTGGGAAGCTTTCTTT. This translates into CSAYSWEAFF.

The V call is TRBV5-1, the J call TRBJ2-2, with TRBD2 matching 10 bases. CDR1 and CDR2 from the germline V gene are SGHRS and YFSETQ. V lost 0 bases and J lost 5; bases outside the gene matches: 7. The CDR3 runs 17 residues. CDR3 sequence reads: CASSLEGLAGETGELFF. In DNA form, the CDR3 reads TGCGCCAGCAGCTTGGAGGGGCTAGCGGGAGAAACCGGGGAGCTGTTTTTT.

CDR3 in amino acids: CASRNPGYEQYF. For the CDR3, the DNA is TGTGCCAGCAGAAACCCGGGCTACGAGCAGTACTTC. The rearrangement uses TRBV25-1 and TRBJ2-7; D not resolved. CDR1 MGHDK and CDR2 SYGVNS come from the germline V gene. Between the trimmed V and J ends, which lost 6 bases and 3 bases, there was a span of 9 bases. CDR3 length equals 12 residues.